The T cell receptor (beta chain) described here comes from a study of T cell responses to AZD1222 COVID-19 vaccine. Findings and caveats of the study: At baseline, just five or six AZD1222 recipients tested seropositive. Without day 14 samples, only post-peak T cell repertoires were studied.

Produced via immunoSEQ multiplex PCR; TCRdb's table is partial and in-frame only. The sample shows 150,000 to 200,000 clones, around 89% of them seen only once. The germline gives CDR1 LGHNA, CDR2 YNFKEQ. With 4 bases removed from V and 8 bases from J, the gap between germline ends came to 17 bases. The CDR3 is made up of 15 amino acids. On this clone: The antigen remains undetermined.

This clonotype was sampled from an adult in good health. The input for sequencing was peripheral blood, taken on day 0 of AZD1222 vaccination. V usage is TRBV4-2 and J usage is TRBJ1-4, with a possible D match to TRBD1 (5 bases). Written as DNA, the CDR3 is TGTGCCAGCAGCCCCGCTATTGGGACCGAGGAAAAACTGTTTTTT. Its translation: CASSPAIGTEEKLFF.